This T cell receptor (beta chain) was sequenced during a study of metastatic and nonmetastatic thyroid tumors. Study background: Blood and tumor or nodule tissue repertoires from malignant and benign thyroid patients were compared. Overall study results and limits: It was reported that TCR beta diversity was significantly higher in malignant thyroid tumors than benign nodules, in blood and tumor.

Thyroid surgery took place with no prior treatment in any patient. Regarding this clone: Its specificity is not known.

The CDR3 has 14 amino acids. Trimming removed 5 bases from V and 3 bases from J, with 16 bases in between. Germline assignment: CDR1 DFQATT and CDR2 SNEGSKA (reference sequence). Via MiXCR, TCRdb re-called the PCR reads. The profile shows several thousand clones, 25% to 35% of them singletons. The rearrangement joins TRBV20-1 to TRBJ1-2; tentatively, D is TRBD1 (5 bases). The sequence derives from a female donor with papillary thyroid cancer or a benign thyroid nodule (not recorded which). Some clones in this sample may be carry-over from other donors' samples. Sequenced: adjacent normal tissue. CDR3 loop: CSAPWGESDYGYTF. The DNA of the CDR3 is TGCAGTGCTCCATGGGGGGAGAGTGACTATGGCTACACCTTC.